The 7 T cell receptor beta chains below come from one sample, sequenced in a study of OX40 agonist ivuxolimab in advanced cancers. The table came from immunoSEQ multiplex PCR; TCRdb's copy has only in-frame clones and leaves some out. The sample lists 75,000 to 95,000 clones; roughly 92% were seen once. Source: CD4+ or CD8+ T cells sorted from blood, taken in a trial of the OX40 agonist ivuxolimab. Every receptor here comes from an adult with an advanced solid tumor such as melanoma, head and neck, liver or kidney cancer.

This chain uses TRBV7-9 with TRBJ1-4; D may be TRBD1 (5 bases). Germline-derived CDR1 and CDR2 are SEHNR and FQNEAQ (reference sequence). The CDR3 length is 15 residues. V gave up 5 bases and J gave up 0 bases, with 10 bases separating them. As DNA, the CDR3 is TGTGCCAGCAGCCCCGAGACAGCAACTAATGAAAAACTGTTTTTT. This codes for CASSPETATNEKLFF.

The J gene is TRBJ2-7, the V gene TRBV10-1, with D possibly being TRBD2 (6 bases). V was pared by 5 bases and J by 0 bases, with 17 bases between. Germline assignment: CDR1 WNHNN and CDR2 SYGVQD (reference sequence). There are 16 residues in the CDR3. The CDR3 is CASSRGRSGTSYEQYF. The CDR3 DNA reads as TGCGCCAGCAGTCGGGGGAGGTCGGGGACCTCCTACGAGCAGTACTTC.

The count of this clone is one. V is TRBV19 and J is TRBJ1-1; D gene unclear. This CDR3 has 16 amino acids. V was cut by 1 base and J by 4 bases, with 16 bases left in between. CDR1 is LNHDA, CDR2 SQIVND, per germline (reference sequence). The CDR3 DNA reads TGTGCCAGTAGTATAGGAGGGTTTGAATATAGCACTGAAGCTTTCTTT. It translates to CASSIGGFEYSTEAFF.

The chain joins TRBV2 to TRBJ2-7, with 8 nucleotides matching TRBD2. Germline CDR1 reads SNHLY; CDR2 reads FYNNEI. V lost 3 bases to trimming and J lost 2 bases; unmatched junction nucleotides: 3. The CDR3 has 14 amino acids. The CDR3 spells CASSERGVAYEQYF. The DNA for the CDR3 is TGTGCCAGCAGTGAGCGGGGGGTAGCCTACGAGCAGTACTTC.

As to this clone: A read error may account for a junction end that differs from germline. The chain is built from TRBV7-7 and TRBJ2-1, with 8 bases aligning to TRBD2. The CDR3 contains 16 residues. Germline V lookup: CDR1 SSHAT, CDR2 FNYEAQ (reference sequence). CDR3 coding DNA: TGTGCTAGCAGCTTAGGGCGGGGGGCCCTCTACAATGAGCAGTTCTTC. It translates to CASSLGRGALYNEQFF.

This chain joins TRBV11-2 and TRBJ1-2; D not certain. The germline CDR1 and CDR2 sequences are SGHAT and FQNNGV. The CDR3 contains 13 residues. Trimming shortened V by 8 bases and J by 3 bases, and 13 bases separated the two germline ends. The CDR3 DNA reads as TGTGCCAGCGAAGGGAAGTACGACTATGGCTACACCTTC. The encoded protein is CASEGKYDYGYTF.

The chain couples TRBV4-3 to TRBJ1-1; D not resolved. The CDR3 consists of 15 residues. Germline V lookup: CDR1 LGHNA, CDR2 YSLEER. Deletions cut 0 bases from V and 2 bases from J, with 10 bases between. The CDR3 DNA sequence: TGCGCCAGCAGCCAAGACCCGGACGGAAACACTGAAGCTTTCTTT. Protein: CASSQDPDGNTEAFF.